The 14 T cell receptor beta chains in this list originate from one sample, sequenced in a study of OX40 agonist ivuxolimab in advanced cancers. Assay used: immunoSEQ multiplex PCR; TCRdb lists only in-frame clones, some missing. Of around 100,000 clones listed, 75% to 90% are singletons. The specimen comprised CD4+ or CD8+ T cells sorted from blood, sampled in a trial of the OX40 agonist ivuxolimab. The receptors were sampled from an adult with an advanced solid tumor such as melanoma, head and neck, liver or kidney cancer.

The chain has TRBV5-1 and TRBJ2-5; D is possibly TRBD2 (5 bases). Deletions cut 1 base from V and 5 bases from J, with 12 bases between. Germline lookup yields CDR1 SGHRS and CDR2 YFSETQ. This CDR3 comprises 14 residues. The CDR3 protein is CASSLSPTGETQYF. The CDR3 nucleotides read TGCGCCAGCAGCTTGAGTCCAACGGGGGAGACCCAGTACTTC. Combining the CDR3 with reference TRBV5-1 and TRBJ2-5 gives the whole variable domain KAGVTQTPRYLIKTRGQQVTLSCSPISGHRSVSWYQQTPGQGLQFLFEYFSETQRNKGNFPGRFSGRQFSNSRSEMNVSTLELGDSALYLCASSLSPTGETQYFGPGTRLLVL.

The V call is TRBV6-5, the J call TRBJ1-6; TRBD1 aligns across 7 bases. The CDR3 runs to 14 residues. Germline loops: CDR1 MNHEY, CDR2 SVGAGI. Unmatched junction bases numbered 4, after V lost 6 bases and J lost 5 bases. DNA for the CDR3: TGTGCCAGCAGGATGACAGGGAATAATTCACCCCTCCACTTT. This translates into CASRMTGNNSPLHF.

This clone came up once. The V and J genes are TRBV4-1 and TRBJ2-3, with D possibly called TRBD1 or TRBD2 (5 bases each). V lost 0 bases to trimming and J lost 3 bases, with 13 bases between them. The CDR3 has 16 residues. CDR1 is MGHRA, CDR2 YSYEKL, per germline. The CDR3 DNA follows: TGCGCCAGCAGCCAAGAATCGGGGCGAGCAACAGATACGCAGTATTTT. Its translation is CASSQESGRATDTQYF.

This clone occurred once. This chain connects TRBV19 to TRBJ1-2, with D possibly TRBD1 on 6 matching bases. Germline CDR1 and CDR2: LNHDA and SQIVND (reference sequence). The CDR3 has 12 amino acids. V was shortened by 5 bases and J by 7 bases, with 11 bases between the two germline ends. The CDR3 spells CASSVGQSGYTF. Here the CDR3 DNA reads TGTGCCAGTAGTGTTGGACAGAGTGGCTACACCTTC.

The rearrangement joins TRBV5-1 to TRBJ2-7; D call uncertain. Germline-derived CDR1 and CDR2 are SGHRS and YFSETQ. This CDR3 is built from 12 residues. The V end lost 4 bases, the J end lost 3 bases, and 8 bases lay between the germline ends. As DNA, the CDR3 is TGCGCCAGCAGCGCCCCAGACTACGAGCAGTACTTC. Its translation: CASSAPDYEQYF.

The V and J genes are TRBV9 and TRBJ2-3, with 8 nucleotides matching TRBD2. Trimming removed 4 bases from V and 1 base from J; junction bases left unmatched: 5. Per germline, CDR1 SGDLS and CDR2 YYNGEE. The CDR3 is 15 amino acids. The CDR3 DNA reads TGTGCCAGCAGCCCGCTGACTAGCGGCACAGATACGCAGTATTTT. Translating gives CASSPLTSGTDTQYF.

Here the CDR3 reads CAISLGYEQYF. The CDR3 nucleotides are TGTGCCATCAGCTTAGGCTACGAGCAGTACTTC. The chain is built from TRBV10-3 and TRBJ2-7; D remains unclear. The CDR3 length is 11 residues. Germline V gene data show CDR1 as ENHRY and CDR2 as SYGVKD. Trimming took off 6 bases at V and 3 bases at J, with 6 bases between the two ends.

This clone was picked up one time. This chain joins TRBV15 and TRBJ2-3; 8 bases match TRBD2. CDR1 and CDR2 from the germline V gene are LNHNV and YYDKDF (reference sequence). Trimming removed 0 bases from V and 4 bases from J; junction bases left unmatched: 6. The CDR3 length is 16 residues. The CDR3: CATSRDPGGAADTQYF. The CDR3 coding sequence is TGTGCCACCAGCAGAGACCCCGGGGGGGCCGCAGATACGCAGTATTTT. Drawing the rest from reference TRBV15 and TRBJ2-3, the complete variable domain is DAMVIQNPRYQVTQFGKPVTLSCSQTLNHNVMYWYQQKSSQAPKLLFHYYDKDFNNEADTPDNFQSRRPNTSFCFLDIRSPGLGDTAMYLCATSRDPGGAADTQYFGPGTRLTVL.

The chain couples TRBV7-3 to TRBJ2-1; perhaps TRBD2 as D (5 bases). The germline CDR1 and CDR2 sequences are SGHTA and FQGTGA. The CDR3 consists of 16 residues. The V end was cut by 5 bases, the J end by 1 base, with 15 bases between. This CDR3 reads CASSPQLGMSYNEQFF. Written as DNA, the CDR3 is TGTGCCAGCAGCCCGCAACTAGGAATGTCCTACAATGAGCAGTTCTTC. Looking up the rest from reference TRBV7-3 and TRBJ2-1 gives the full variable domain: GAGVSQTPSNKVTEKGKYVELRCDPISGHTALYWYRQSLGQGPEFLIYFQGTGAADDSGLPNDRFFAVRPEGSVSTLKIQRTERGDSAVYLCASSPQLGMSYNEQFFGPGTRLTVL.

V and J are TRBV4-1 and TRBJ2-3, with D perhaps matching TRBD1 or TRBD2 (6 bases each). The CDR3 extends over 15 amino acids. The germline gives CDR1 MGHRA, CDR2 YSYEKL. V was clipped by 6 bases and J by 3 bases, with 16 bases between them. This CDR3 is CASSFGGGTTDTQYF. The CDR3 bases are TGCGCCAGCAGTTTTGGGGGCGGGACTACAGATACGCAGTATTTT.

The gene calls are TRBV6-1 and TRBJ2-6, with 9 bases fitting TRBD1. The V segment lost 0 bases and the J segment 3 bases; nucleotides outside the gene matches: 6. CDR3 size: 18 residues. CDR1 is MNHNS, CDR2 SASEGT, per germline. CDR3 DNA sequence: TGTGCCAGCAGTGAAGCGGGACAGGGTCTTGGTGGGGCCAACGTCCTGACTTTC. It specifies CASSEAGQGLGGANVLTF.

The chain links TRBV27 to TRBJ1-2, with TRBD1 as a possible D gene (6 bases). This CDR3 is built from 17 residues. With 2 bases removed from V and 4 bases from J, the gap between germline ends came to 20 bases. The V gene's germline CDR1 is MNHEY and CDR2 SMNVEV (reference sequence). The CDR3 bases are TGTGCCAGCAGTTTAGGGGGGGGCCTCACGAGCCTCTATGGCTACACCTTC. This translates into CASSLGGGLTSLYGYTF.

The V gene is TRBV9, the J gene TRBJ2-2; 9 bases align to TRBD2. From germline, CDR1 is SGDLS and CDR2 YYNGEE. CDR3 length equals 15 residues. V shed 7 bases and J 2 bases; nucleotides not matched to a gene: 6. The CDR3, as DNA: TGTGCCAGCCGTTCTGGGACTAGCAACACCGGGGAGCTGTTTTTT. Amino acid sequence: CASRSGTSNTGELFF.

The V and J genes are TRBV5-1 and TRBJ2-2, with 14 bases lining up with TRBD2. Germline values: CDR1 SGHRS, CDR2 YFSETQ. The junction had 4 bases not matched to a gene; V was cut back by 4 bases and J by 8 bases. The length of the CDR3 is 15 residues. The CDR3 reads CASSVGLAGAGELFF. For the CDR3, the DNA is TGCGCCAGCAGCGTGGGACTAGCGGGAGCTGGGGAGCTGTTTTTT.